This T cell receptor beta chain was documented in a study of blood T cells in healthy people across ages. Study-level results: More naive CD4+ cells and higher diversity marked long-lived donors relative to aged donors.

This CDR3 comprises 14 residues. V lost 4 bases, J lost 0 bases, and 10 bases lay in between. Germline V gene lookup returns CDR1 SGHTA and CDR2 FQGNSA. This clonotype showed up just once. Its antigen is unknown. With a J-beta primer mix and a sample-barcoded 5' primer, a second PCR ran about 7 to 11 cycles. TCRdb redid the calling of the 5' RACE reads with MiXCR, one entry per CDR3 protein. This table holds fewer than 2,000,000 distinct CDR3 sequences, roughly two fifths found once. Isolated per sample were at least 7 million PBMCs. The sequencing sample was made of blood. The TCR originated in a human donor in good health. The rearrangement uses TRBV7-2 and TRBJ2-7; D not resolved. For the CDR3, the DNA is TGTGCCAGCAGCTCGCAACCCGTCTCCTACGAGCAGTACTTC. This translates into CASSSQPVSYEQYF.